These 32 T cell receptor beta chains were sequenced from one sample in a study of blood T cell repertoires in COVID-19. The assay was immunoSEQ multiplex PCR, and TCRdb's table has in-frame clones only and misses some. The repertoire includes approximately 230,000 clones, roughly 90% of them detected once, and approximately 2% sits in the top ten. The sequenced material came from peripheral blood. All receptors come from a man under 40 who had recovered from COVID-19.

The chain combines TRBV7-9 with TRBJ2-7; maybe TRBD2 (5 bases). Trimming shortened V by 5 bases and J by 2 bases, and 28 bases separated the two germline ends. The CDR3 is made up of 19 amino acids. From germline, CDR1 is SEHNR and CDR2 FQNEAQ (reference sequence). The CDR3 here is CASSDKPGRGEVKTYEQYF. The CDR3 DNA sequence: TGTGCCAGCAGCGACAAGCCTGGTCGGGGAGAAGTAAAAACCTACGAGCAGTACTTC.

A remark on this clone: This same CDR3 is encoded by further DNA sequences in the sample. The chain uses TRBV2 and TRBJ2-5, with D tentatively TRBD1 (5 bases). Germline CDR1 SNHLY, CDR2 FYNNEI. V lost 4 bases to trimming and J lost 3 bases, with 9 bases between them. CDR3 length: 13 amino acids. CDR3 in DNA: TGTGCCAGCAGTGGGGGCCGCAAAGAGACCCAGTACTTC. Encoded protein: CASSGGRKETQYF.

Worth noting for this clone: The junction differs from germline at one of its ends, possibly a read error. This chain connects TRBV11-2 to TRBJ1-1, with 12 positions matching TRBD1. The CDR3 loop spans 14 amino acids. Germline CDR1 SGHAT, CDR2 FQNNGV. The CDR3 reads CATSGGQGAFEAFF. CDR3 DNA: TGTGCCACCAGCGGGGGACAGGGGGCCTTTGAAGCTTTCTTT.

In nucleotides, the CDR3 is TGTGCCAGTAGTACTGAGGACAGGGGAGACAATGAGCAGTTCTTC. Translation gives CASSTEDRGDNEQFF. The chain couples TRBV19 to TRBJ2-1; 9 nucleotides align to TRBD1. CDR1 is LNHDA, CDR2 SQIVND, per germline (reference sequence). CDR3 length: 15 amino acids. Losses at the gene ends were 4 bases for V and 5 bases for J; bases not matched to a gene: 6.

The gene calls are TRBV10-2 and TRBJ2-4; D is perhaps TRBD1 (6 bases). Germline values: CDR1 WSHSY, CDR2 SAAADI. This CDR3 is built from 15 residues. V shed 2 bases and J shed 0 bases, with 8 bases lying between them. The CDR3: CASSEGQLAKNIQYF. The CDR3 DNA reads TGCGCCAGCAGTGAGGGACAGCTAGCCAAAAACATTCAGTACTTC.

CDR3 region: CASTATGGDTQYF. As DNA, the CDR3 is TGTGCCAGCACCGCCACGGGTGGAGATACGCAGTATTTT. This chain links TRBV18 with TRBJ2-3; D remains ambiguous. The CDR3 covers 13 residues. Per germline, CDR1 KGHSH and CDR2 LQKENI. Trimming pared 8 bases from V and 5 bases from J, leaving 14 bases between.

The chain joins TRBV28 to TRBJ2-7; TRBD2 might be the D (6 bases). The V gene lost 6 bases and the J gene lost 4 bases, with 19 bases spanning the gap. This CDR3 is built from 15 residues. The V gene's germline CDR1 is MDHEN and CDR2 SYDVKM. CDR3 amino acids: CASRIYGGSVYEQYF. CDR3 in DNA: TGTGCCAGCAGAATTTACGGGGGATCGGTATACGAGCAGTACTTC.

The chain combines TRBV5-1 with TRBJ1-3; D possibly corresponds to TRBD1 (5 bases). V lost 4 bases and J 0 bases, leaving 14 bases between the germline ends. Looked up from germline, CDR1 is SGHRS and CDR2 is YFSETQ. The CDR3 length is 16 residues. The CDR3 here is CASSPDLGGSGNTIYF. The CDR3 DNA reads TGCGCCAGCAGCCCGGACTTGGGGGGCTCTGGAAACACCATATATTTT.

The CDR3 here is CATRAQGDDNEQFF. The DNA of the CDR3 is TGTGCCACCCGGGCACAGGGAGACGACAATGAGCAGTTCTTC. The V and J genes are TRBV10-3 and TRBJ2-1, with a tentative D call TRBD1 (6 bases). Looked up from germline, CDR1 is ENHRY and CDR2 is SYGVKD. V was clipped by 10 bases and J by 5 bases, with 18 bases between them. The CDR3 is 14 amino acids.

The chain uses TRBV7-2 and TRBJ1-2; a possible D gene is TRBD1 (6 bases). The germline gives CDR1 SGHTA, CDR2 FQGNSA. The CDR3 totals 12 residues. Between the trimmed V and J ends, which lost 6 bases and 7 bases, there was a span of 12 bases. DNA for the CDR3: TGTGCCAGCAGTTCAACAGGGAGTGGCTACACCTTC. This encodes CASSSTGSGYTF.

The genes are TRBV24-1 and TRBJ2-7; tentative D call: TRBD1 (5 bases). Germline V gene lookup returns CDR1 KGHDR and CDR2 SFDVKD. Trimming cost V 2 bases and J 0 bases, with 7 bases left between them. The CDR3 totals 14 residues. In DNA form, the CDR3 reads TGTGCCACCAGTGATTACAGGCTCTCCTACGAGCAGTACTTC. Translation: CATSDYRLSYEQYF.

The chain joins TRBV19 to TRBJ2-5; TRBD2 aligns across 7 bases. V gave up 7 bases and J gave up 4 bases; unmatched junction bases: 12. From germline, CDR1 is LNHDA and CDR2 SQIVND (reference sequence). This CDR3 is built from 15 residues. The CDR3 nucleotides read TGTGCCAGTAATACCTGGCTAAGCGGGGTAGAGACCCAGTACTTC. Encoded protein: CASNTWLSGVETQYF.

This chain joins TRBV19 and TRBJ2-1; tentatively, D is TRBD2 (7 bases). CDR1 and CDR2 (germline): LNHDA, SQIVND (reference sequence). Trimming pared 5 bases from V and 9 bases from J, leaving 20 bases between. The CDR3 covers 15 residues. The CDR3 loop is CASSAAAREGVEQFF. CDR3 nucleotides: TGTGCCAGTAGTGCCGCAGCTAGGGAGGGGGTTGAGCAGTTCTTC.

The chain is built from TRBV6-2 or TRBV6-3 and TRBJ2-1, with a possible D match to TRBD2 (5 bases). The CDR3 has 14 amino acids. Germline V CDR1 and CDR2: MNHEY, SVGEGT. The V and J ends lost 5 bases and 1 base respectively, with 9 bases between them. The CDR3 is CASSRRGSYNEQFF. The DNA for the CDR3 is TGTGCCAGCAGTCGCCGGGGTTCCTACAATGAGCAGTTCTTC.

The gene calls are TRBV10-3 and TRBJ2-6, with D uncertain. V lost 10 bases and J 0 bases, leaving 7 bases between the germline ends. The CDR3 spans 13 residues. Germline CDR1 reads ENHRY; CDR2 reads SYGVKD. The CDR3 spells CATTISGANVLTF. CDR3 in DNA: TGTGCCACGACAATCTCTGGGGCCAACGTCCTGACTTTC.

The rearrangement joins TRBV6-5 to TRBJ2-1; 9 bases are a match to TRBD2. V lost 3 bases to trimming and J lost 8 bases; unmatched junction nucleotides: 2. Germline V CDR1 and CDR2: MNHEY, SVGAGI. The CDR3 covers 13 residues. The DNA of the CDR3 is TGTGCCAGCAGTTATGCGGGGGGGGATGAGCAGTTCTTC. It is translated as CASSYAGGDEQFF.

V usage is TRBV15 and J usage is TRBJ1-2; D is uncertain. Looked up from germline, CDR1 is LNHNV and CDR2 is YYDKDF (reference sequence). Trimming cost V 9 bases and J 1 base, with 12 bases left between them. The length of the CDR3 is 13 residues. The CDR3 DNA sequence: TGTGCCACTGGGGAGGGCGTTAACTATGGCTACACCTTC. Translation gives CATGEGVNYGYTF.

V is TRBV11-2 and J is TRBJ2-4; 12 bases fit TRBD2. The V segment lost 5 bases and the J segment 6 bases; nucleotides outside the gene matches: 8. The CDR3 length is 16 residues. Germline V lookup: CDR1 SGHAT, CDR2 FQNNGV. The CDR3 DNA is TGTGCCAGCAGCCCTCTAGCGGGGGGGCCGGGAAACATTCAGTACTTC. It is translated as CASSPLAGGPGNIQYF.

The rearrangement links TRBV5-4 to TRBJ2-7; 10 bases are a match to TRBD1. CDR1 and CDR2 from the germline V gene are SGHNT and YYREEE (reference sequence). V shed 2 bases, J shed 7 bases, and the junction held 9 bases outside the gene matches. The CDR3 runs 15 residues. CDR3 nucleotide sequence: TGTGCCAGCAGCTTAAAGACAGGGGGCGCGGAGGAGCAGTACTTC. This gives the protein CASSLKTGGAEEQYF.

A remark on this clone: The junction shows a germline mismatch at one end, possibly a read error. This rearrangement joins TRBV2 to TRBJ2-7; 9 bases agree with TRBD1. From germline, CDR1 is SNHLY and CDR2 FYNNEI. The CDR3 contains 15 residues. The CDR3 nucleotides are TGTGCCAGCAGGGAAGGACAGGGGTTGACCTACGAGCAGTACTTC. This codes for CASREGQGLTYEQYF.

V gene TRBV14 combines with J gene TRBJ1-2; tentatively, D is TRBD1 (5 bases). CDR3 length equals 12 residues. V lost 0 bases and J lost 7, with 6 bases in between. Germline V gene lookup returns CDR1 SGHDN and CDR2 FVKESK. The CDR3 region has the DNA TGTGCCAGCAGCCAAGACAGGGTTGGCTACACCTTC. Translated, it gives CASSQDRVGYTF.

The chain couples TRBV7-8 to TRBJ1-5; 7 bases are shared with TRBD1. Per germline, CDR1 SGHVS and CDR2 FQNEAQ. There are 14 residues in the CDR3. With 2 bases clipped from V and 5 bases from J, the junction kept 3 bases outside the gene matches. CDR3 coding DNA: TGTGCCAGCAGCTTACAAACAGGGGATCAGCCCCAGCATTTT. It translates to CASSLQTGDQPQHF.

This clone occurred once. The rearrangement joins TRBV30 to TRBJ1-4; 7 positions agree with TRBD1. CDR1 and CDR2 (germline): GTSNPN, SVGIG (reference sequence). The CDR3 covers 13 residues. V shed 5 bases and J 8 bases; nucleotides not matched to a gene: 8. This CDR3 reads CAWAGGGSEKLFF. As DNA, the CDR3 is TGTGCCTGGGCAGGGGGTGGGTCGGAAAAACTGTTTTTT.

The V call is TRBV19, the J call TRBJ1-3, with D possibly TRBD1 on 5 matching bases. Between the trimmed V and J ends, which lost 4 bases and 0 bases, there was a span of 13 bases. Germline V lookup: CDR1 LNHDA, CDR2 SQIVND (reference sequence). This CDR3 region has 16 residues. DNA of the CDR3: TGTGCCAGTAGTAATGCGGGGACCCCCTCTGGAAACACCATATATTTT. Translating it yields CASSNAGTPSGNTIYF.

The J gene is TRBJ2-5, the V gene TRBV7-2; possibly TRBD1 for D (5 bases). CDR1 SGHTA and CDR2 FQGNSA come from the germline V gene. The CDR3 consists of 15 residues. V lost 5 bases and J 5 bases, leaving 18 bases between the germline ends. The CDR3 sequence is CASSRPDSKRETQYF. In DNA form, the CDR3 reads TGTGCCAGCAGCCGCCCCGACAGTAAACGGGAGACCCAGTACTTC.

V is TRBV6-1 and J is TRBJ1-6, with 10 bases fitting TRBD1. CDR1 is MNHNS and CDR2 is SASEGT in the germline V gene. V was pared by 10 bases and J by 8 bases, with 11 bases of the junction left unmatched. This CDR3 region has 15 residues. The chain's CDR3 is CATERAGQGYSPLHF. CDR3 nucleotides: TGTGCCACCGAAAGAGCGGGACAGGGGTATTCACCCCTCCACTTT.

The genes are TRBV5-1 and TRBJ2-7; 9 bases align to TRBD1. V lost 0 bases and J lost 3; bases outside the gene matches: 4. Germline loops: CDR1 SGHRS, CDR2 YFSETQ. This CDR3 has 15 residues. This CDR3 reads CASSLAGTGFYEQYF. CDR3 nucleotide sequence: TGCGCCAGCAGCTTGGCCGGGACAGGGTTCTACGAGCAGTACTTC. The whole variable domain, remainder taken from reference TRBV5-1 and TRBJ2-7, is KAGVTQTPRYLIKTRGQQVTLSCSPISGHRSVSWYQQTPGQGLQFLFEYFSETQRNKGNFPGRFSGRQFSNSRSEMNVSTLELGDSALYLCASSLAGTGFYEQYFGPGTRLTVT.

CDR3 coding DNA: TGCGCCAGCAGCATGGAGGCCGGGACAGACCCCGGGGAGCAGTACTTC. Protein: CASSMEAGTDPGEQYF. The chain couples TRBV5-1 to TRBJ2-7, with 7 bases that match TRBD1. The CDR3 runs to 16 residues. V was clipped by 4 bases and J by 7 bases; unmatched bases: 17. The germline gives CDR1 SGHRS, CDR2 YFSETQ.

The chain is built from TRBV7-9 and TRBJ2-7; weak D call: TRBD2 (5 bases). The CDR3 runs 15 residues. The V gene lost 1 base and the J gene lost 3 bases, with 13 bases spanning the gap. The germline gives CDR1 SEHNR, CDR2 FQNEAQ (reference sequence). Written as DNA, the CDR3 is TGTGCCAGCAGCTTAGACGGGAATACGCTCTACGAGCAGTACTTC. The encoded protein is CASSLDGNTLYEQYF.

The V call is TRBV5-8, the J call TRBJ2-3; 8 bases agree with TRBD2. V trimming: 0 bases; J trimming: 6 bases; junction bases outside the gene matches: 9. Germline CDR1 and CDR2: SGHTS and YDEGEE. This CDR3 is 16 amino acids long. CDR3 sequence reads: CASSLGSGVLGDTQYF. The DNA for the CDR3 is TGTGCCAGCAGCTTGGGTAGCGGGGTGCTGGGGGATACGCAGTATTTT.

This clone has a handful of counts. The chain is built from TRBV4-2 and TRBJ1-6; 12 bases match TRBD1. The germline V gene has CDR1 LGHNA and CDR2 YNFKEQ. Germline trimming cut 4 bases from V and 4 bases from J; bases unmatched to any gene: 5. There are 17 residues in the CDR3. The chain's CDR3 is CASSRPGQGAYNSPLHF. Here the CDR3 DNA reads TGTGCCAGCAGCCGCCCGGGACAGGGGGCATATAATTCACCCCTCCACTTT.

V is TRBV28 and J is TRBJ2-3, with TRBD2 matching over 11 bases. The V segment lost 10 bases and the J segment 5 bases; nucleotides outside the gene matches: 17. CDR3 size: 17 residues. The germline V gene encodes CDR1 MDHEN and CDR2 SYDVKM. The CDR3 nucleotides read TGTGCCACCCTCCTCGGGAGACTAGCGGGGACCGAAGATACGCAGTATTTT. This gives the protein CATLLGRLAGTEDTQYF.